The clone carrying this TCR beta chain was counted between two and nine times. Its cognate antigen is unknown. This sample was taken from a study of blood T cells in healthy people across ages. Study observations and caveats: Roughly linear declines in TCR beta diversity per million T cells occurred with age.

The CDR3 spans 18 residues. Trimming stripped 3 bases from V and 0 bases from J, with 15 bases between. The V gene's germline CDR1 is MGHDK and CDR2 SYGVNS. A second about 7 to 11 cycle PCR used barcoded and J-beta primers. TCRdb re-called the 5' RACE reads through MiXCR, storing one row per CDR3 protein. This sample has about 1 million distinct CDR3 sequences, with over 35% found just once. The specimen sequenced was blood. The chain combines TRBV25-1 with TRBJ2-6, with TRBD2 as a possible D gene (6 bases). This clonotype originated in a woman aged 60-70 years in good health. The chain's CDR3 is CASSDGGTRDSGANVLTF. The CDR3 coding sequence is TGTGCCAGCAGTGATGGGGGGACCCGAGACTCTGGGGCCAACGTCCTGACTTTC.